Presented here are 11 T cell receptor beta chains from one specimen sequenced in a study of blood T cell repertoires in COVID-19. The table came from immunoSEQ multiplex PCR; TCRdb's copy has only in-frame clones and leaves some out. This sample carries almost 200,000 clones, around four fifths of them seen once, and the ten largest clones take approximately 0.9%. The sequenced sample consisted of peripheral blood. These TCRs come from a man in his sixties with COVID-19, enrolled during active disease.

The chain carries TRBV29-1 and TRBJ1-2, with 11 nucleotides matching TRBD1. This CDR3 contains 14 residues. Germline V gene sequence: CDR1 SQVTM, CDR2 ANQGSEA. With V trimmed by 3 bases and J by 4 bases, 4 bases remained unmatched. CDR3 residues: CSVDSGQGVYGYTF. In DNA, the CDR3 is TGCAGCGTTGATTCGGGACAGGGGGTCTATGGCTACACCTTC.

This rearrangement joins TRBV28 to TRBJ2-1; 10 bases match TRBD2. J was trimmed by 6 bases and V by 10 bases; bases with no gene match: 12. Per germline, CDR1 MDHEN and CDR2 SYDVKM. This CDR3 has 15 residues. DNA for the CDR3: TGTGCCACCTCCACCCCACTAGCGGGGCTCAATGAGCAGTTCTTC. Amino acids: CATSTPLAGLNEQFF.

This clone was detected only a few times. This chain joins TRBV3-1 (or the pseudogene TRBV3-2) and TRBJ2-2, with 12 nucleotides matching TRBD2. The CDR3 length is 18 residues. CDR1 LGHDT and CDR2 YNNKEL come from the germline V gene (reference sequence). V lost 4 bases to trimming and J lost 4 bases; unmatched junction nucleotides: 10. CDR3 in amino acids: CASSRKTSGRWGTGELFF. CDR3 nucleotide sequence: TGTGCCAGCAGCCGGAAGACTAGCGGGAGATGGGGCACCGGGGAGCTGTTTTTT.

The CDR3 here is CASSKQGADGYTF. The CDR3 DNA is TGTGCCAGCAGCAAGCAGGGGGCGGATGGCTACACCTTC. The V call is TRBV7-3, the J call TRBJ1-2, with 8 bases matching TRBD1. Germline V gene sequence: CDR1 SGHTA, CDR2 FQGTGA. The CDR3 loop spans 13 amino acids. With 5 bases clipped from V and 6 bases from J, the junction kept 5 bases outside the gene matches.

The V and J genes are TRBV5-4 and TRBJ1-1, with D perhaps TRBD1 (6 bases). The V gene's germline CDR1 is SGHNT and CDR2 YYREEE (reference sequence). The germline V and J ends were trimmed by 4 bases and 5 bases, with 15 bases remaining between them. The CDR3 sequence is 14 residues long. The CDR3 nucleotides are TGTGCCAGCAGCCCCGGCGGGGGCGAAACTGAAGCTTTCTTT. Translated, it gives CASSPGGGETEAFF.

V gene TRBV7-8 combines with J gene TRBJ1-6; weak D call: TRBD1 (5 bases). This CDR3 has 15 residues. The germline CDR1 and CDR2 sequences are SGHVS and FQNEAQ. The V end lost 1 base, the J end lost 10 bases, and 14 bases lay between the germline ends. The CDR3 DNA reads TGTGCCAGCAGCTTAGTGGGGGGGTCTGGATCACCCCTCCACTTT. Its protein is CASSLVGGSGSPLHF.

The rearrangement joins TRBV30 to TRBJ2-3, with 11 bases aligning to TRBD2. Unmatched junction bases numbered 11, after V lost 3 bases and J lost 12 bases. CDR3 length equals 14 residues. CDR1 is GTSNPN and CDR2 is SVGIG in the germline V gene (reference sequence). CDR3 in DNA: TGTGCCTGGAGGTCCCTAGCGGGAGGTCGGGAACAGTATTTT. Translation: CAWRSLAGGREQYF.

This clone was seen a single time. J is TRBJ2-5 and V is TRBV9; 12 nucleotides match TRBD1. Germline-derived CDR1 and CDR2 are SGDLS and YYNGEE. The CDR3 contains 17 residues. V shed 1 base, J shed 5 bases, and the junction held 9 bases outside the gene matches. Here the CDR3 reads CASSVSLGQGASETQYF. CDR3 nucleotide sequence: TGTGCCAGCAGCGTATCACTGGGACAGGGGGCGTCGGAGACCCAGTACTTC.

This clone was seen only once. The chain uses TRBV9 and TRBJ2-1; D is unresolved. The CDR3 length is 12 residues. The germline V and J ends were trimmed by 4 bases and 10 bases, with 12 bases remaining between them. Per germline, CDR1 SGDLS and CDR2 YYNGEE. The CDR3 sequence: CASSPQVQEQFF. CDR3 DNA: TGTGCCAGCAGCCCCCAGGTTCAGGAGCAGTTCTTC.

The rearrangement links TRBV25-1 to TRBJ1-1; 8 bases line up with TRBD1. The germline CDR1 and CDR2 sequences are MGHDK and SYGVNS. The CDR3 totals 15 residues. Losses at the gene ends were 3 bases for V and 1 base for J; bases not matched to a gene: 4. CDR3 nucleotides: TGTGCCAGCAGTGACAGGGGGCACAGGAACACTGAAGCTTTCTTT. Its protein product is CASSDRGHRNTEAFF.

This chain links TRBV10-3 with TRBJ2-3; maybe TRBD2 (6 bases). The CDR3 consists of 13 residues. The V end lost 7 bases, the J end lost 1 base, and 9 bases lay between the germline ends. Germline lookup yields CDR1 ENHRY and CDR2 SYGVKD. The CDR3 here is CAIMASGTDTQYF. CDR3 bases: TGTGCCATCATGGCTAGCGGCACAGATACGCAGTATTTT.